These 21 T cell receptor beta chains were all obtained from the same sample, sequenced in a study of T cell responses to AZD1222 COVID-19 vaccine. Method: immunoSEQ multiplex PCR; TCRdb's copy keeps in-frame clones and lacks some. The top ten hold about 4% of the sample, which has roughly 140,000 clones, 82% seen once. Specimen: peripheral blood, collected on day 0 of MenACWY control vaccination. The receptors stem from an adult in good health.

This chain links TRBV5-1 with TRBJ2-3, with D perhaps being TRBD1 or TRBD2 (5 bases each). The CDR3 length is 15 residues. In germline, CDR1 is SGHRS, CDR2 YFSETQ. The V gene lost 0 bases and the J gene lost 2 bases, with 10 bases spanning the gap. This CDR3 reads CASSLVPGTTDTQYF. CDR3 DNA sequence: TGCGCCAGCAGCTTGGTTCCGGGGACCACAGATACGCAGTATTTT.

This rearrangement joins TRBV9 to TRBJ2-1; D is undetermined. Trimming took 0 bases from V and 9 from J, leaving 13 bases between them. Per the germline V gene, CDR1 is SGDLS and CDR2 is YYNGEE. The length of the CDR3 is 14 residues. CDR3 sequence: CASSVAPEKGEQFF. CDR3 DNA sequence: TGTGCCAGCAGCGTAGCCCCAGAGAAGGGTGAGCAGTTCTTC.

This chain links TRBV20-1 with TRBJ1-5; a possible D gene is TRBD1 (5 bases). The CDR3 contains 16 residues. V was cut by 3 bases and J by 0 bases, with 15 bases left in between. The V gene's germline CDR1 is DFQATT and CDR2 SNEGSKA (reference sequence). The CDR3: CSASPMGTDSNQPQHF. DNA for the CDR3: TGCAGTGCTAGTCCCATGGGGACGGATAGCAATCAGCCCCAGCATTTT.

The genes are TRBV7-2 and TRBJ2-3; perhaps D is TRBD1 or TRBD2 (5 bases each). The germline V gene has CDR1 SGHTA and CDR2 FQGNSA. V was pared by 6 bases and J by 8 bases, with 30 bases between. The CDR3 has 18 residues. The CDR3 spells CASRKQFGFSLGAGTQYF. CDR3 in DNA: TGTGCCAGCAGAAAACAGTTCGGTTTCTCGCTTGGGGCGGGTACGCAGTATTTT.

The chain joins TRBV10-3 to TRBJ1-1; D is uncertain. This CDR3 is built from 14 residues. Germline-derived CDR1 and CDR2 are ENHRY and SYGVKD. Trimming left V 2 bases short and J 1 base short, with 8 bases between. The CDR3 region has the DNA TGTGCCATCAGTGAGGCAGGACGGAACACTGAAGCTTTCTTT. This sequence encodes CAISEAGRNTEAFF.

V and J are TRBV29-1 and TRBJ2-7; 8 positions match TRBD1. The junction had 4 bases not matched to a gene; V was cut back by 6 bases and J by 0 bases. This CDR3 contains 13 residues. Looked up from germline, CDR1 is SQVTM and CDR2 is ANQGSEA. The CDR3 reads CSVRTGSSYEQYF. CDR3 coding DNA: TGCAGCGTGCGGACAGGGAGCTCCTACGAGCAGTACTTC.

The rearrangement uses TRBV7-3 and TRBJ1-2; tentative D call: TRBD1 (5 bases). Trimming pared 5 bases from V and 6 bases from J, leaving 13 bases between. Germline loops: CDR1 SGHTA, CDR2 FQGTGA. The CDR3 loop spans 13 amino acids. For the CDR3, the DNA is TGTGCCAGCAGCAAGGGACCCAGAGATGGCTACACCTTC. It translates to CASSKGPRDGYTF. Looking up the rest from reference TRBV7-3 and TRBJ1-2 gives the full variable domain: GAGVSQTPSNKVTEKGKYVELRCDPISGHTALYWYRQSLGQGPEFLIYFQGTGAADDSGLPNDRFFAVRPEGSVSTLKIQRTERGDSAVYLCASSKGPRDGYTFGSGTRLTVV.

The chain joins TRBV4-1 to TRBJ1-2, with D possibly matching TRBD1 (6 bases). The CDR3 is 16 residues long. Between the trimmed V and J ends, which lost 0 bases and 6 bases, there was a span of 17 bases. Germline values: CDR1 MGHRA, CDR2 YSYEKL. The CDR3 DNA reads as TGCGCCAGCAGCCAAGAGGACAGTAGGGGGGTAGATGGCTACACCTTC. Translated: CASSQEDSRGVDGYTF.

The chain recombines TRBV18 with TRBJ2-5; TRBD2 agrees at 8 bases. Germline values: CDR1 KGHSH, CDR2 LQKENI. The CDR3 totals 17 residues. V lost 3 bases, J lost 7 bases, and 16 bases stayed unmatched. The CDR3 spells CASSPRTSGDLSGTQYF. The CDR3 bases are TGTGCCAGCTCACCGCGAACTAGCGGAGACCTCAGTGGGACCCAGTACTTC. The whole variable domain, remainder taken from reference TRBV18 and TRBJ2-5, is NAGVMQNPRHLVRRRGQEARLRCSPMKGHSHVYWYRQLPEEGLKFMVYLQKENIIDESGMPKERFSAEFPKEGPSILRIQQVVRGDSAAYFCASSPRTSGDLSGTQYFGPGTRLLVL.

The chain links TRBV29-1 to TRBJ1-1; 9 positions match TRBD1. This CDR3 spans 16 amino acids. Trimming at V came to 3 bases and at J to 3 bases, leaving 11 bases not matched to a gene. Per the germline V gene, CDR1 is SQVTM and CDR2 is ANQGSEA. CDR3 sequence: CSVDHGGTGRYTEAFF. In DNA form, the CDR3 reads TGCAGCGTTGATCACGGCGGGACAGGGAGGTACACTGAAGCTTTCTTT.

This chain uses TRBV5-1 with TRBJ1-2; D is perhaps TRBD1 (6 bases). The germline CDR1 and CDR2 sequences are SGHRS and YFSETQ. With 5 bases removed from V and 4 bases from J, the gap between germline ends came to 15 bases. The CDR3 extends over 14 amino acids. CDR3 sequence reads: CASSEQGEVYGYTF. CDR3 DNA: TGCGCCAGCAGTGAACAGGGCGAGGTCTATGGCTACACCTTC. Full variable domain (missing parts from reference TRBV5-1 and TRBJ1-2): KAGVTQTPRYLIKTRGQQVTLSCSPISGHRSVSWYQQTPGQGLQFLFEYFSETQRNKGNFPGRFSGRQFSNSRSEMNVSTLELGDSALYLCASSEQGEVYGYTFGSGTRLTVV.

V usage is TRBV24-1 and J usage is TRBJ2-2, with D uncertain. CDR3 length equals 15 residues. Trimming took 1 base from V and 0 from J, leaving 5 bases between them. CDR1 is KGHDR, CDR2 SFDVKD, per germline. CDR3 sequence: CATSDFTSNTGELFF. The CDR3 DNA sequence: TGTGCCACCAGTGATTTTACTTCGAACACCGGGGAGCTGTTTTTT.

This chain joins TRBV4-1 and TRBJ1-2; TRBD1 matches at 7 bases. Trimming removed 0 bases from V and 2 bases from J; junction bases left unmatched: 3. CDR1 is MGHRA, CDR2 YSYEKL, per germline. This CDR3 is 15 amino acids long. The CDR3 reads CASSQDEGANYGYTF. The CDR3 DNA is TGCGCCAGCAGCCAAGACGAGGGGGCAAACTATGGCTACACCTTC.

The chain combines TRBV6-5 with TRBJ1-2; D is unresolved. CDR1 is MNHEY and CDR2 is SVGAGI in the germline V gene. V was trimmed by 0 bases and J by 4 bases, leaving 3 bases between them. CDR3 length: 12 residues. The CDR3 region has the DNA TGTGCCAGCAGTTACTCGGGCTATGGCTACACCTTC. It is translated as CASSYSGYGYTF.

Concerning this clone: Other DNA sequences in this sample translate to the same CDR3. This chain joins TRBV5-1 and TRBJ2-5; TRBD1 might be the D (6 bases). V was clipped by 0 bases and J by 5 bases, with 14 bases between them. The CDR3 runs 15 residues. Germline V gives CDR1 SGHRS, CDR2 YFSETQ. CDR3 sequence (DNA): TGCGCCAGCAGCTTGGTGGGGGCAGTCGAGGAGACCCAGTACTTC. Protein product: CASSLVGAVEETQYF.

The CDR3 here is CASSKDRAGELFF. DNA for the CDR3: TGTGCCAGTAGTAAAGACAGGGCCGGGGAGCTGTTTTTT. The chain is built from TRBV19 and TRBJ2-2, with 7 bases that match TRBD1. The J segment lost 6 bases and the V segment lost 4 bases, leaving 2 bases of the junction unmatched. This CDR3 has 13 amino acids. Germline V CDR1 and CDR2: LNHDA, SQIVND (reference sequence). Filled out from reference TRBV19 and TRBJ2-2, the complete variable domain reads DGGITQSPKYLFRKEGQNVTLSCEQNLNHDAMYWYRQDPGQGLRLIYYSQIVNDFQKGDIAEGYSVSREKKESFPLTVTSAQKNPTAFYLCASSKDRAGELFFGEGSRLTVL.

A remark on this clone: This sample includes further DNA sequences coding for the same CDR3. This chain uses TRBV20-1 with TRBJ2-7; D gene uncertain. The germline CDR1 and CDR2 sequences are DFQATT and SNEGSKA (reference sequence). Trimming shortened V by 3 bases and J by 3 bases, and 6 bases separated the two germline ends. CDR3 length: 11 amino acids. The CDR3 here is CSASASYEQYF. DNA for the CDR3: TGCAGTGCTAGTGCCAGCTACGAGCAGTACTTC.

The genes are TRBV5-1 and TRBJ1-1, with TRBD1 matching over 10 bases. The CDR3 has 16 residues. Germline CDR1 is SGHRS and CDR2 is YFSETQ. Unmatched junction bases numbered 10, after V lost 4 bases and J lost 4 bases. The CDR3, as DNA: TGCGCCAGCAGCCCCGGGACAGGGGAGTTAGGCACTGAAGCTTTCTTT. Protein product: CASSPGTGELGTEAFF. Complete variable domain (other parts from reference TRBV5-1 and TRBJ1-1): KAGVTQTPRYLIKTRGQQVTLSCSPISGHRSVSWYQQTPGQGLQFLFEYFSETQRNKGNFPGRFSGRQFSNSRSEMNVSTLELGDSALYLCASSPGTGELGTEAFFGQGTRLTVV.

This chain links TRBV21-1 with TRBJ2-1; the table assigns TRBD2, which was not confirmed against the DNA. TRBV21-1 is flagged as a pseudogene. CDR3 length equals 16 residues. The CDR3 spells CASFASGGSSYNEQFF. The CDR3 DNA reads as TGTGCCAGCTTCGCTAGCGGGGGGAGCTCCTACAATGAGCAGTTCTTC.

The V call is TRBV20-1, the J call TRBJ2-1, with D perhaps matching TRBD2 (7 bases). There are 15 residues in the CDR3. V lost 3 bases, J lost 4 bases, and 16 bases lay in between. Germline assignment: CDR1 DFQATT and CDR2 SNEGSKA (reference sequence). CDR3 coding DNA: TGCAGTGCTAGTCGCGCGGGGGCAAAATACAATGAGCAGTTCTTC. The encoded protein is CSASRAGAKYNEQFF.

The genes are TRBV10-3 and TRBJ1-3; D not resolved. Trimming stripped 4 bases from V and 4 bases from J, with 14 bases between. The V gene's germline CDR1 is ENHRY and CDR2 SYGVKD. The CDR3 runs 15 residues. CDR3 coding DNA: TGTGCCATCAGTGCAGATCAGAAGAGGGGAAACACCATATATTTT. Translation: CAISADQKRGNTIYF.